This T cell receptor beta chain was recorded in a study of T cell clonotyping in hematopoietic cell transplantation (dated by TCRdb to the early 2020s). As for the study more broadly: The study collected around 130 blood samples from approximately 40 consecutive transplant recipients and their related donors. Recruitment of patients ran from late 2015 to early 2017, and follow-up continued until late 2020 or until death. General conclusions and limits of the study: Just a small fraction of recipient repertoires overlapped with donor repertoires, and more than 95% appeared de novo at the given depth. After transplant, TCR diversity in recipients dropped, and pathologically expanded clonotypes climbed progressively between day 30 and day 180. Broader posttransplant TCR repertoire diversity was predicted by donor and pretransplant recipient Inverse Simpson Index values. The sample size was limited, and because cells were not sorted, the contributions of CD4 and CD8 repertoires could not be separated.

CDR3 length: 16 amino acids, cysteine to phenylalanine. The only DNA kept is the CDR3, 48 bases in frame from the first base. CDR1 and CDR2 are read off the germline V gene as SNHLY and FYNNEI. The junction shows trimming of 5 bases on V and 6 bases on J, and the gene matches do not reach 9 bases of it. This clone has just one count. Its target antigen remains unknown. Base qualities are missing; no much larger clone stands one base away. With the immunoSEQ assay, which is a bias-controlled multiplex PCR relying on V- and J-specific primers, TCR beta CDR3 regions were amplified from genomic DNA. A proprietary barcode and Illumina adapter sequences were added to the CDR3 amplicons in a second PCR step. An Illumina MiSeq instrument was used for sequencing of the CDR3 libraries. As for the authors' bioinformatics: Export and quality control were done with immunoSEQ Analyzer 3.0, while downstream analyses used R Bioconductor and Immunarch. Only productive rearrangements in the normalized downsampled data set were used to calculate repertoire metrics. Clonotypes larger than 5 templates in the normalized cohort were defined as pathologically expanded. Repertoire diversity was measured with the Inverse Simpson Index. To capture all clonotypes, the CMV-specificity analyses were run on the non-normalized data set. TCRdb stores this immuneACCESS table with in-frame sequences only. Part of the clones is absent; in the studies checked, under half of the shortfall reflects unresolved V genes, and no reason is known for the rest. The V and J calls and clone size come from that table; D and trimming were worked out from the DNA. For this sample the table gives about 7,000 clones, of which 87% were detected only once. 4.5% to 7% of the sample is taken by the ten largest.

The time point label, as the study defines it: 100 days after allo-HCT. Recipient blood was collected about 28 days before transplant and at days 30, 100 and 180 after transplant. Nuclei Lysis Solution was used to extract genomic DNA from fresh or cryopreserved unfractionated peripheral blood mononuclear cells. The TCR comes from a male patient in his fifties who had an allogeneic stem cell transplant from a related donor, so the T cells may come from the graft donor. Some clones in this sample may be carry-over from other donors' samples. Specimen: PBMCs, collected 100 days after allogeneic stem cell transplant. This receptor chain uses TRBV2 and TRBJ2-1, with 11 bases in between that match TRBD2. The nucleotide sequence is TGTGCCAGCAGTAAAATAGCGGGGGGGCGGGGCAATGAGCAGTTCTTC. The encoded protein is CASSKIAGGRGNEQFF.